Sequencing of this TCR beta chain was carried out in a study of cytomegalovirus exposure and HLA in healthy donors. General study results and limits: Prior analysis indicated that the majority of TCR beta V segments exhibited productivity approximately 87% or approximately 30% of the time. Most TCRs appeared rarely, but some public TCRs recurred in many donors. In a later analysis, compared with equally common non-associated chains, HLA-associated beta chains were more expanded. Reports described diagnosis of cytomegalovirus status by the classifier as highly specific and sensitive.

It was with 60 Vbeta and 13 Jbeta primers that the PCR ran. Produced via immunoSEQ multiplex PCR; TCRdb's table is partial and in-frame only. The table has some 97,000 clones, 79% seen once. Germline V gene data show CDR1 as SGHTA and CDR2 as FQGNSA. V lost 5 bases to trimming and J lost 1 base, with 8 bases between them. CDR3 length equals 13 residues. Comment on this clone: The antigen is not known.

This clonotype was obtained from a female donor in good health and CMV-seropositive. The source material was PBMCs. V and J are TRBV7-2 and TRBJ1-1; possibly TRBD1 for D (6 bases). The CDR3 loop reads CASSLQGNTEAFF. The CDR3 region has the DNA TGTGCCAGCAGCCTACAGGGGAACACTGAAGCTTTCTTT.